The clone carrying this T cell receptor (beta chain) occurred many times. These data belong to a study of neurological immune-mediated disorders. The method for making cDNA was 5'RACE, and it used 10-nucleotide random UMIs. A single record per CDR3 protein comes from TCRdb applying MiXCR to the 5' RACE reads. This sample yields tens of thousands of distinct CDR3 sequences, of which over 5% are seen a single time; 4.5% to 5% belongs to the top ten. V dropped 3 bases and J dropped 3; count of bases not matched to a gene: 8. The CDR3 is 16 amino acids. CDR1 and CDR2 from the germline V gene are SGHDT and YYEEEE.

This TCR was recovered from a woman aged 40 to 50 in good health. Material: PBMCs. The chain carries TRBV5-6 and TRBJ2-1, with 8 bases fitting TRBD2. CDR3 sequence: CASSYNSGNVYNEQFF. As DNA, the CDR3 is TGTGCCAGCAGCTACAATAGCGGGAACGTCTACAATGAGCAGTTCTTC.